A selection of T cell receptor beta chains follows, all from one sample in a study of cytomegalovirus exposure and HLA in healthy donors. Generated by immunoSEQ multiplex PCR, the TCRdb table keeps only in-frame clones and is missing some. The sample contains roughly 140,000 clones, roughly 80% of which appear only once. Sequenced material: PBMCs. The receptor source for this set is a woman in her thirties or forties in good health and CMV-seronegative. CDR3s leave out the opening cysteine and the closing phenylalanine or tryptophan.

j_gene | v_gene | CDR3aa
TRBJ1-1 | TRBV27 | ASRSTGGKTEAF
TRBJ1-1 | TRBV5-5 | ASSFNRVDTEAF
TRBJ1-6 | TRBV6-5 | ASSAQGNNSPLH
TRBJ2-2 | TRBV7-9 | ASSPPQGARVSGELF
TRBJ1-4 | TRBV10-1 | ASSEREGEKLF
TRBJ2-2 | TRBV18 | ASSLGLPANTGELF
TRBJ2-3 | TRBV5-1 | ASSLDQQGYTDTQY
TRBJ2-5 | TRBV29-1 | IGSNRGETQY
TRBJ2-1 | TRBV19 | ASSTWTGGPNEQF
TRBJ2-3 | TRBV4-2 | ASRGPLEGATQY
TRBJ2-3 | TRBV7-8 | ASRHRRTSERTDTQY
TRBJ1-2 | TRBV25-1 | ASSAAGTGLNGYT
TRBJ2-3 | TRBV2 | ASSGQGTDTQY
TRBJ2-3 | TRBV5-4 | ASSLEGQYTDTQY
TRBJ1-4 | TRBV7-2 | ASSARQLKLF
TRBJ2-7 | TRBV5-1 | ASSPGLADYEQY
TRBJ1-2 | TRBV6-6 | ASSNTGGVNYGYT
TRBJ2-7 | TRBV27 | ASSGWGQLSYEQY
TRBJ2-1 | TRBV6-5 | ASSYTQYNEQF
TRBJ2-3 | TRBV5-1 | ASSLSGFSTDTQY
TRBJ2-5 | TRBV4-2 | ASSRSGTGEQETQY
TRBJ2-2 | TRBV19 | ASSSYSGNGELF